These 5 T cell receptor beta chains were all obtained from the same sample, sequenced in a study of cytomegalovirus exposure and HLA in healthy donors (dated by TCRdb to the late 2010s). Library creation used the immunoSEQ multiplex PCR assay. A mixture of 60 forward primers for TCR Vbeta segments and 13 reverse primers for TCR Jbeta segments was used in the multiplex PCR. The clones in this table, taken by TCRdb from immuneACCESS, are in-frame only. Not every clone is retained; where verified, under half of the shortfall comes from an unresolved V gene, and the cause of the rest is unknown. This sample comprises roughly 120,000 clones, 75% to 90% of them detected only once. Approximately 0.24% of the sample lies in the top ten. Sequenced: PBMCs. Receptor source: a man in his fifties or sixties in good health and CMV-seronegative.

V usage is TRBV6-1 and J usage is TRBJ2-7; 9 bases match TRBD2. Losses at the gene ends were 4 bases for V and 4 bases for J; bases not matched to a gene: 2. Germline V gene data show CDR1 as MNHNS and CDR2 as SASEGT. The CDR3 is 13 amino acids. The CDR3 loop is CASSASGTYEQYF. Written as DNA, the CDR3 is TGTGCCAGCAGTGCTAGCGGGACGTACGAGCAGTACTTC.

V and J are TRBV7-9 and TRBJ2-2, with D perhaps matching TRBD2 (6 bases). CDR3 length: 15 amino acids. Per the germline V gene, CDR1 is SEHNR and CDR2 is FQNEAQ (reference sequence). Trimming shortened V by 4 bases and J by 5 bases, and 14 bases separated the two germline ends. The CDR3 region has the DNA TGTGCCAGCAGCTCCCCGGGGAGGCGAACCGGGGAGCTGTTTTTT. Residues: CASSSPGRRTGELFF.

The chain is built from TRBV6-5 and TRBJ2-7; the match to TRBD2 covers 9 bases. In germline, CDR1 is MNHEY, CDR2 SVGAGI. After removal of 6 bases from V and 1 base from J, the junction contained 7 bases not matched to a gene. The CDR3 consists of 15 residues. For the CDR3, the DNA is TGTGCCAGCAGAGTAACTAGCGGGTCTTCCTACGAGCAGTACTTC. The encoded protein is CASRVTSGSSYEQYF.

In DNA form, the CDR3 reads TGTGCCAGCAGTTTGACAGGGGAAAGAAGGAATGGCTACACCTTC. Protein sequence: CASSLTGERRNGYTF. The genes are TRBV28 and TRBJ1-2; TRBD1 matches 8 bases. Trimming at V came to 3 bases and at J to 6 bases, leaving 9 bases not matched to a gene. Germline V CDR1 and CDR2: MDHEN, SYDVKM. This CDR3 is built from 15 residues.

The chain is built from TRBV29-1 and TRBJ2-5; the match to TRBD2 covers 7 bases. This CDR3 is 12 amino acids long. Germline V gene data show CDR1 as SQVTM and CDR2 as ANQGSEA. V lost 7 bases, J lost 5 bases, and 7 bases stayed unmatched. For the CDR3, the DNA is TGCAGCGCTGGGAGGGGTTGGGAGACCCAGTACTTC. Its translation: CSAGRGWETQYF.